The 17 T cell receptor beta chains given below trace back to one sample, sequenced in a study of T-cell memory formation after mild COVID-19 (dated by TCRdb to the early 2020s). To prepare the library, 5' RACE was applied. Instrument used: Illumina NovaSeq 6000. TCRdb reworked the public reads: Q25 trimming with fastp, MiXCR clone assembly, productive beta chains retained. Identical CDR3 proteins give one entry, which carries the most common genes and DNA. This sample holds 150,000 to 200,000 distinct CDR3 sequences; around a third were observed only once. Clones ranked in the top ten supply approximately 12% of the sample. Sequencing was performed on PBMCs or a T cell subset sorted from them (not recorded which). The receptors come from an adult woman who had mild COVID-19 (a few samples of this study predate the infection). The sample titles of this study are shuffled in the database, so cell type and time point are left out; the donor was told from shared clones.

This clonotype has just a few counts. V gene TRBV24-1 combines with J gene TRBJ2-5, with D perhaps being TRBD1 or TRBD2 (5 bases each). CDR1 is KGHDR, CDR2 SFDVKD, per germline. This CDR3 comprises 14 residues. The V gene lost 4 bases and the J gene lost 4 bases, with 12 bases spanning the gap. CDR3: CATSEPGRGETQYF. The CDR3 region has the DNA TGTGCCACCAGTGAGCCGGGACGTGGAGAGACCCAGTACTTC.

The chain joins TRBV14 to TRBJ2-4; TRBD2 aligns across 13 bases. Germline V gene sequence: CDR1 SGHDN, CDR2 FVKESK. V shed 6 bases and J 14 bases; nucleotides not matched to a gene: 7. The CDR3 consists of 13 residues. In DNA, the CDR3 is TGTGCCAGCAGTCGTGGACTAGCGGGAGTCGAGTACTTC. Translation: CASSRGLAGVEYF. Complete variable domain (other parts from reference TRBV14 and TRBJ2-4): EAGVTQFPSHSVIEKGQTVTLRCDPISGHDNLYWYRRVMGKEIKFLLHFVKESKQDESGMPNNRFLAERTGGTYSTLKVQPAELEDSGVYFCASSRGLAGVEYFGAGTRLSVL.

The J gene is TRBJ2-3, the V gene TRBV7-9; 11 bases fit TRBD2. Germline V gene sequence: CDR1 SEHNR, CDR2 FQNEAQ (reference sequence). The CDR3 runs 17 residues. V trimming: 6 bases; J trimming: 8 bases; junction bases outside the gene matches: 16. The CDR3 nucleotides are TGTGCCAGCAGTTCGTTAGCGGGAGGGCCCTCCCACGCTACGCAGTATTTT. This gives the protein CASSSLAGGPSHATQYF.

The chain employs TRBV15 and TRBJ2-1; TRBD2 might be the D (5 bases). CDR1 is LNHNV and CDR2 is YYDKDF in the germline V gene (reference sequence). Trimming stripped 0 bases from V and 5 bases from J, with 11 bases between. CDR3 size: 15 residues. The CDR3: CATSRDSRVDNEQFF. In DNA, the CDR3 is TGTGCCACCAGCAGAGATTCGCGGGTAGACAATGAGCAGTTCTTC.

This clonotype was found many times. The rearrangement links TRBV20-1 to TRBJ1-1; tentative D call: TRBD1 (5 bases). CDR3 length: 13 amino acids. Germline lookup yields CDR1 DFQATT and CDR2 SNEGSKA (reference sequence). Deletions cut 0 bases from V and 3 bases from J, with 8 bases between. The CDR3 spells CSAREQVYTEAFF. The CDR3 DNA follows: TGCAGTGCTAGAGAACAGGTATACACTGAAGCTTTCTTT.

There are a few counts of this clonotype. The chain uses TRBV4-1 and TRBJ2-5, with 7 positions matching TRBD2. After removal of 0 bases from V and 3 bases from J, the junction contained 7 bases not matched to a gene. Germline V gives CDR1 MGHRA, CDR2 YSYEKL. This CDR3 has 16 residues. The CDR3 DNA is TGCGCCAGCAGCCAAGAGGTTAGCGGGCTTAAAGAGACCCAGTACTTC. This gives the protein CASSQEVSGLKETQYF.

This clonotype was recorded a few times. The chain has TRBV25-1 and TRBJ2-2, with 7 positions matching TRBD2. Germline CDR1 is MGHDK and CDR2 is SYGVNS. Losses at the gene ends were 7 bases for V and 5 bases for J; bases not matched to a gene: 13. The CDR3 consists of 16 residues. CDR3 protein: CASTSLGEGGTGELFF. CDR3 nucleotides: TGTGCCAGCACATCATTGGGGGAGGGTGGAACCGGGGAGCTGTTTTTT.

At least ten counts were recorded for this clonotype. The chain carries TRBV5-1 and TRBJ2-3; D may be TRBD2 (6 bases). Trimming took 0 bases from V and 2 from J, leaving 13 bases between them. The CDR3 has 16 amino acids. In germline, CDR1 is SGHRS, CDR2 YFSETQ. DNA for the CDR3: TGCGCCAGCAGCTTGGCACTAGCCTTTTACACAGATACGCAGTATTTT. Translated, it gives CASSLALAFYTDTQYF.

This clonotype was recorded many times. The chain links TRBV11-2 to TRBJ2-1; D uncertain. Trimming left V 6 bases short and J 8 bases short, with 20 bases between. Germline V gives CDR1 SGHAT, CDR2 FQNNGV. CDR3 size: 15 residues. This CDR3 is CASSLGRADYHEQFF. As DNA, the CDR3 is TGTGCCAGCAGTCTAGGCCGGGCCGATTATCATGAGCAGTTCTTC.

This chain links TRBV6-1 with TRBJ1-1; a possible D gene is TRBD1 (5 bases). The length of the CDR3 is 15 residues. Trimming took off 7 bases at V and 4 bases at J, with 19 bases between the two ends. The germline V gene has CDR1 MNHNS and CDR2 SASEGT. CDR3 coding DNA: TGTGCCAGCACTCCGTCGACAGTTCTGTTCACTGAAGCTTTCTTT. It specifies CASTPSTVLFTEAFF.

CDR3 loop: CASSQVFRTSGDPRGDTQYF. The CDR3 region has the DNA TGTGCCAGCAGCCAAGTGTTTCGGACTAGCGGGGACCCGCGAGGAGATACGCAGTATTTT. This chain uses TRBV4-2 with TRBJ2-3; 12 bases are a match to TRBD2. Germline lookup yields CDR1 LGHNA and CDR2 YNFKEQ. CDR3 length: 20 residues. Trimming cost V 1 base and J 5 bases; bases outside gene matches: 16.

The V gene is TRBV6-5, the J gene TRBJ2-2; 7 positions match TRBD1. Germline V gene data show CDR1 as MNHEY and CDR2 as SVGAGI. Trimming removed 6 bases from V and 2 bases from J; junction bases left unmatched: 9. This CDR3 is built from 16 residues. This CDR3 is CASRLAGGVNTGELFF. CDR3 nucleotides: TGTGCCAGCAGATTGGCAGGGGGAGTCAACACCGGGGAGCTGTTTTTT.

The chain joins TRBV2 to TRBJ1-5; the D gene is possibly TRBD1 (5 bases). The CDR3 has 17 residues. Germline-derived CDR1 and CDR2 are SNHLY and FYNNEI. V dropped 4 bases and J dropped 2 bases, with 18 bases sitting between them. In nucleotides, the CDR3 is TGTGCCAGCAGTGCATCCCCTGCGGGGGTACGCAATCAGCCCCAGCATTTT. Its protein is CASSASPAGVRNQPQHF. Combining the CDR3 with reference TRBV2 and TRBJ1-5 gives the whole variable domain EPEVTQTPSHQVTQMGQEVILRCVPISNHLYFYWYRQILGQKVEFLVSFYNNEISEKSEIFDDQFSVERPDGSNFTLKIRSTKLEDSAMYFCASSASPAGVRNQPQHFGDGTRLSIL.

The chain uses TRBV27 and TRBJ2-7, with D maybe TRBD2 (5 bases). The CDR3 contains 14 residues. The V and J ends lost 3 bases and 2 bases respectively, with 11 bases between them. Germline CDR1 is MNHEY and CDR2 is SMNVEV (reference sequence). CDR3 in DNA: TGTGCCAGCAGTTTTTTCGGGGATACCTACGAGCAGTACTTC. Encoded protein: CASSFFGDTYEQYF.

To note about this clonotype: Given the absence of the conserved phenylalanine or tryptophan at the CDR3 end, a read error is likely. V usage is TRBV7-9 and J usage is TRBJ1-1, with D possibly being TRBD1 (5 bases). In germline, CDR1 is SEHNR, CDR2 FQNEAQ (reference sequence). The V gene lost 5 bases and the J gene lost 5 bases, with 27 bases spanning the gap. The CDR3 is made up of 18 amino acids. As DNA, the CDR3 is TGTGCCAGCAGCCCCTTGGGGCGGGTTGATTTACTAGGGACTGAAGCTTTCCTT. Translated, it gives CASSPLGRVDLLGTEAFL.

The rearrangement links TRBV20-1 to TRBJ2-4, with D possibly matching TRBD1 (7 bases). V was cut by 5 bases and J by 0 bases, with 8 bases left in between. The germline gives CDR1 DFQATT, CDR2 SNEGSKA (reference sequence). The CDR3 is made up of 13 amino acids. CDR3 nucleotides: TGCAGTGCTCAGGGGGGAGCCAAAAACATTCAGTACTTC. Amino acid sequence: CSAQGGAKNIQYF.

The chain combines TRBV7-2 with TRBJ1-5; a possible D gene is TRBD1 (5 bases). Per the germline V gene, CDR1 is SGHTA and CDR2 is FQGNSA. CDR3 length: 14 residues. Deletions cut 5 bases from V and 0 bases from J, with 8 bases between. The CDR3 DNA is TGTGCCAGCAGCGGGACGGTTAGCAATCAGCCCCAGCATTTT. Translation gives CASSGTVSNQPQHF.